These 26 T cell receptor beta chains originate from one sample sequenced in a study of OX40 agonist ivuxolimab in advanced cancers. Profiled with immunoSEQ multiplex PCR; TCRdb holds only in-frame clones, not every one. The table records approximately 66,000 clones, about 91% of them present only once. The sequences come from CD4+ or CD8+ T cells sorted from blood, collected in a trial of the OX40 agonist ivuxolimab. These receptor sequences come from an adult with an advanced solid tumor such as melanoma, head and neck, liver or kidney cancer.

This clone was counted only a few times. The chain recombines TRBV27 with TRBJ1-1; D is uncertain. Trimming removed 3 bases at V and 1 base at J, with 6 bases between. Germline V gene sequence: CDR1 MNHEY, CDR2 SMNVEV (reference sequence). The CDR3 totals 13 residues. The CDR3: CASSFRENTEAFF. CDR3 DNA sequence: TGTGCCAGCAGTTTCAGAGAGAACACTGAAGCTTTCTTT.

This clone has a single count. V gene TRBV7-9 combines with J gene TRBJ1-6, with D possibly TRBD1 on 5 matching bases. The CDR3 is 12 amino acids. Germline V CDR1 and CDR2: SEHNR, FQNEAQ (reference sequence). Trimming took off 4 bases at V and 16 bases at J, with 14 bases between the two ends. The CDR3 DNA reads TGTGCCAGCAGCTCGTCTGGACACCTACTCCACTTT. It yields the protein CASSSSGHLLHF.

The chain carries TRBV2 and TRBJ2-1, with a possible D match to TRBD2 (6 bases). The CDR3 extends over 14 amino acids. Between the trimmed V and J ends, which lost 6 bases and 4 bases, there was a span of 13 bases. Germline CDR1 is SNHLY and CDR2 is FYNNEI. The chain's CDR3 is CASRDSGTYNEQFF. In nucleotides, the CDR3 is TGTGCCAGCAGGGATTCGGGGACTTACAATGAGCAGTTCTTC.

This chain joins TRBV11-2 and TRBJ2-1; D is perhaps TRBD2 (6 bases). The CDR3 sequence is 16 residues long. V shed 4 bases and J shed 4 bases, with 17 bases lying between them. Germline CDR1 and CDR2: SGHAT and FQNNGV. The CDR3: CASSSRRGSVYNEQFF. The CDR3 DNA sequence: TGTGCCAGCAGCTCTCGGCGGGGTTCCGTTTACAATGAGCAGTTCTTC.

This chain uses TRBV6-1 with TRBJ1-4; no definite D call. Germline values: CDR1 MNHNS, CDR2 SASEGT. This CDR3 region has 12 residues. V was cut by 4 bases and J by 4 bases, with 4 bases left in between. This chain's CDR3 is CASSGGNEKLFF. As DNA, the CDR3 is TGTGCCAGCAGTGGGGGTAATGAAAAACTGTTTTTT.

The J gene is TRBJ1-1, the V gene TRBV6-5; 8 bases align to TRBD1. Germline CDR1 reads MNHEY; CDR2 reads SVGAGI. With 4 bases clipped from V and 12 bases from J, the junction kept 10 bases outside the gene matches. The CDR3 consists of 13 residues. For the CDR3, the DNA is TGTGCCAGCAGTTCTGACAGGGGCCAGCGGACTTTCTTT. Translation: CASSSDRGQRTFF.

The rearrangement uses TRBV7-3 and TRBJ2-1; 10 bases are shared with TRBD1. Per the germline V gene, CDR1 is SGHTA and CDR2 is FQGTGA. With 3 bases clipped from V and 9 bases from J, the junction kept 5 bases outside the gene matches. CDR3 length: 14 residues. The CDR3 protein is CASSFDRGRGEQFF. The CDR3 DNA reads as TGTGCCAGCAGCTTTGACAGGGGGCGAGGTGAGCAGTTCTTC. The complete variable domain, with remaining parts taken from reference TRBV7-3 and TRBJ2-1, reads GAGVSQTPSNKVTEKGKYVELRCDPISGHTALYWYRQSLGQGPEFLIYFQGTGAADDSGLPNDRFFAVRPEGSVSTLKIQRTERGDSAVYLCASSFDRGRGEQFFGPGTRLTVL.

This clone has just one count. CDR3 DNA: TGCGCCAGCAGCTTGAACGGTGATCAGCCCCAGCATTTT. Protein product: CASSLNGDQPQHF. This chain connects TRBV5-1 to TRBJ1-5; no firm D call. The CDR3 length is 13 residues. Germline-derived CDR1 and CDR2 are SGHRS and YFSETQ. The V end was cut by 1 base, the J end by 5 bases, with 7 bases between.

The chain links TRBV10-1 to TRBJ2-1, with a weak D call TRBD1 (5 bases). CDR1 and CDR2 from the germline V gene are WNHNN and SYGVQD (reference sequence). V gave up 4 bases and J gave up 2 bases, with 15 bases separating them. CDR3 size: 16 residues. CDR3 loop: CASSGTNRPPYNEQFF. As DNA, the CDR3 is TGCGCCAGCAGTGGGACCAACAGGCCCCCCTACAATGAGCAGTTCTTC.

This chain links TRBV6-1 with TRBJ1-6; the D gene is possibly TRBD1 (5 bases). Germline V gene data show CDR1 as MNHNS and CDR2 as SASEGT. This CDR3 contains 14 residues. The V and J ends lost 6 bases and 5 bases respectively, with 11 bases between them. The CDR3 sequence: CASRGTVNNSPLHF. The CDR3 nucleotides are TGTGCCAGCAGAGGGACTGTGAATAATTCACCCCTCCACTTT.

The chain carries TRBV7-6 and TRBJ2-7, with D unclear. The germline V gene has CDR1 SGHVS and CDR2 FNYEAQ. The CDR3 is 15 amino acids. V shed 1 base and J shed 2 bases, with 12 bases lying between them. CDR3 bases: TGTGCCAGCAGCTTAGGTTCCGTGGGGACCTACGAGCAGTACTTC. Encoded protein: CASSLGSVGTYEQYF. Full variable domain (outside the CDR3, taken from reference TRBV7-6 and TRBJ2-7): GAGVSQSPRYKVTKRGQDVALRCDPISGHVSLYWYRQALGQGPEFLTYFNYEAQQDKSGLPNDRFSAERPEGSISTLTIQRTEQRDSAMYRCASSLGSVGTYEQYFGPGTRLTVT.

The rearrangement uses TRBV27 and TRBJ1-4; D might be TRBD1 (6 bases). CDR3 length: 12 amino acids. V was pared by 7 bases and J by 5 bases, with 8 bases between. Germline CDR1 is MNHEY and CDR2 is SMNVEV (reference sequence). CDR3 DNA sequence: TGTGCCAGCAAACAGGGAAATGAAAAACTGTTTTTT. The encoded protein is CASKQGNEKLFF.

The chain has TRBV2 and TRBJ1-1; no definite D call. The CDR3 spans 14 residues. V lost 6 bases and J lost 8, with 19 bases in between. CDR1 SNHLY and CDR2 FYNNEI come from the germline V gene. CDR3 sequence (DNA): TGTGCCAGCAGCCGCGACGCCCACCTTGGGGAAGCTTTCTTT. Protein: CASSRDAHLGEAFF.

This chain connects TRBV29-1 to TRBJ1-5; D unresolved. This CDR3 is built from 13 residues. CDR1 and CDR2 (germline): SQVTM, ANQGSEA. Between the trimmed V and J ends, which lost 4 bases and 0 bases, there was a span of 7 bases. Written as DNA, the CDR3 is TGCAGCGTTGGTGGAGCTAGCAATCAGCCCCAGCATTTT. Amino acids: CSVGGASNQPQHF.

The rearrangement uses TRBV28 and TRBJ1-2; a possible D gene is TRBD1 (5 bases). Germline V CDR1 and CDR2: MDHEN, SYDVKM. V lost 1 base and J 4 bases, leaving 10 bases between the germline ends. The CDR3 runs to 14 residues. The CDR3 DNA reads TGTGCCAGCAGTTTATCGTCCGGGGGCTATGGCTACACCTTC. Amino acid sequence: CASSLSSGGYGYTF.

This chain connects TRBV11-2 to TRBJ2-1; D is uncertain. Germline CDR1 SGHAT, CDR2 FQNNGV. Trimming shortened V by 5 bases and J by 8 bases, and 7 bases separated the two germline ends. This CDR3 comprises 11 residues. In nucleotides, the CDR3 is TGTGCCAGCAGCGCCATCCATGAGCAGTTCTTC. Protein product: CASSAIHEQFF.

The chain carries TRBV7-9 and TRBJ1-1, with 11 bases aligning to TRBD1. Germline V lookup: CDR1 SEHNR, CDR2 FQNEAQ (reference sequence). J was trimmed by 5 bases and V by 1 base; bases with no gene match: 3. The CDR3 runs to 15 residues. The CDR3 DNA sequence: TGTGCCAGCAGCTTAGAGGGACAGGGGGGAACTGAAGCTTTCTTT. Its translation: CASSLEGQGGTEAFF.

J is TRBJ1-1 and V is TRBV5-6; 7 nucleotides line up with TRBD1. Trimming at V came to 4 bases and at J to 2 bases, leaving 11 bases not matched to a gene. Germline V gene data show CDR1 as SGHDT and CDR2 as YYEEEE. This CDR3 has 16 amino acids. CDR3 sequence (DNA): TGTGCCAGCAGCACCTACAGGGGAATCGTTAACACTGAAGCTTTCTTT. Amino acid sequence: CASSTYRGIVNTEAFF.

This rearrangement joins TRBV28 to TRBJ1-1, with D maybe TRBD1 (5 bases). The CDR3 spans 14 residues. CDR1 is MDHEN, CDR2 SYDVKM, per germline. V shed 5 bases and J shed 6 bases, with 16 bases lying between them. The CDR3 bases are TGTGCCAGCAGTGGGCAGGGCACAATCTCTGAAGCTTTCTTT. It is translated as CASSGQGTISEAFF.

The gene calls are TRBV4-1 and TRBJ2-1; 13 bases are a match to TRBD2. CDR1 and CDR2 from the germline V gene are MGHRA and YSYEKL. Germline trimming cut 4 bases from V and 10 bases from J; bases unmatched to any gene: 10. The CDR3 has 16 amino acids. Here the CDR3 reads CASSRSTSGGEWEQFF. The CDR3 DNA reads as TGCGCCAGCAGCCGCAGCACTAGCGGGGGGGAATGGGAGCAGTTCTTC.

The chain is built from TRBV5-6 and TRBJ2-5; D is perhaps TRBD2 (5 bases). Trimming pared 0 bases from V and 5 bases from J, leaving 11 bases between. Germline lookup yields CDR1 SGHDT and CDR2 YYEEEE. CDR3 size: 14 residues. CDR3 coding DNA: TGTGCCAGCAGCTTGGCTGGGTCGGGGGAGACCCAGTACTTC. It codes for CASSLAGSGETQYF.

This chain links TRBV5-1 with TRBJ1-4, with D perhaps TRBD1 (5 bases). CDR1 SGHRS and CDR2 YFSETQ come from the germline V gene. With 0 bases removed from V and 8 bases from J, the gap between germline ends came to 14 bases. This CDR3 comprises 15 residues. This CDR3 reads CASSLAEGKVEKLFF. CDR3 DNA: TGCGCCAGCAGCTTGGCCGAGGGGAAAGTAGAAAAACTGTTTTTT.

The chain couples TRBV2 to TRBJ2-3, with D tentatively TRBD1 or TRBD2 (6 bases each). Deletions cut 9 bases from V and 0 bases from J, with 19 bases between. CDR1 is SNHLY, CDR2 FYNNEI, per germline. The CDR3 spans 16 residues. Here the CDR3 DNA reads TGTGCCAGGGTAGTTACGGGGGCAAACAGCACAGATACGCAGTATTTT. It is translated as CARVVTGANSTDTQYF.

Notes on this clone: Other DNA sequences in the sample encode the same CDR3. This chain connects TRBV5-1 to TRBJ1-2; D gene uncertain. V lost 0 bases, J lost 8 bases, and 8 bases lay in between. The CDR3 has 12 amino acids. Germline CDR1 is SGHRS and CDR2 is YFSETQ. The CDR3 DNA reads TGCGCCAGCAGCTTGGCCGGTGACGGCTACACCTTC. Translated: CASSLAGDGYTF.

The genes are TRBV5-4 and TRBJ1-2, with D uncertain. The V end lost 0 bases, the J end lost 6 bases, and 21 bases lay between the germline ends. In germline, CDR1 is SGHNT, CDR2 YYREEE (reference sequence). The CDR3 is 17 residues long. The CDR3 loop is CASSLEGVGLGSDGYTF. The CDR3 nucleotides read TGTGCCAGCAGCTTGGAGGGTGTGGGCTTGGGGTCGGATGGCTACACCTTC. The full variable domain, its missing parts supplied by reference TRBV5-4 and TRBJ1-2, is ETGVTQSPTHLIKTRGQQVTLRCSSQSGHNTVSWYQQALGQGPQFIFQYYREEENGRGNFPPRFSGLQFPNYSSELNVNALELDDSALYLCASSLEGVGLGSDGYTFGSGTRLTVV.

The V and J genes are TRBV7-2 and TRBJ1-2; D may be TRBD1 (5 bases). Germline V CDR1 and CDR2: SGHTA, FQGNSA. The CDR3 loop spans 16 amino acids. V was cut by 2 bases and J by 4 bases, with 17 bases left in between. Here the CDR3 reads CASSLSSSRGSYGYTF. CDR3 bases: TGTGCCAGCAGCTTAAGCTCCTCCCGGGGGAGCTATGGCTACACCTTC.